The T cell receptor beta chain described here comes from a study of T cell clonotyping in hematopoietic cell transplantation. The CDR3 has 14 residues. CDR1 SGHRS and CDR2 YFSETQ come from the germline V gene. V was clipped by 1 base and J by 3 bases, with 10 bases between them. Study observations and caveats: After transplant, recipient diversity fell while pathologically expanded clonotypes grew through day 180. Graft donor and pretransplant recipient Inverse Simpson Index values predicted broader posttransplant TCR diversity. Few recipient clonotypes overlapped donors; over 95% were de novo at given depth.

For this clone: Its antigen is unidentified.

The assay was immunoSEQ multiplex PCR, and TCRdb's table has in-frame clones only and misses some. The table has about 7,700 clones, about 95% seen once. The chain joins TRBV5-1 to TRBJ1-1; D not certain. The sequences come from peripheral blood mononuclear cells, collected 30 days after allogeneic stem cell transplant. The source of this sequence is a male patient between 60 and 69 years old who had an allogeneic stem cell transplant from an unrelated donor, so T cells may come from the graft donor. Some clones in this sample may be carry-over from other donors' samples. CDR3 in amino acids: CASSLINLDTEAFF. CDR3 nucleotide sequence: TGCGCCAGCAGCTTGATTAATCTGGACACTGAAGCTTTCTTT.